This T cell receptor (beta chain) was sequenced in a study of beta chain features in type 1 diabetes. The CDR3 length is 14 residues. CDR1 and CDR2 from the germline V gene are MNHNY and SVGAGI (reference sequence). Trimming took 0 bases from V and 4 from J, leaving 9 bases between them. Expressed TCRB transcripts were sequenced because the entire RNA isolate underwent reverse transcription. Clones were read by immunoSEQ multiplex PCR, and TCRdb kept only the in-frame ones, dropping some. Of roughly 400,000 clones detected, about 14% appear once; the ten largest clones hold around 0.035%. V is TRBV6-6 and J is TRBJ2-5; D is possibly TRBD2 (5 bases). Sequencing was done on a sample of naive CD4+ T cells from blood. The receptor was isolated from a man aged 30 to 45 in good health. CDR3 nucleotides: TGTGCCAGCAGTTACTCGGCCGAGGGAGAGACCCAGTACTTC. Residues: CASSYSAEGETQYF.